This note documents a single T cell receptor (beta chain) sequence. Its antigen is not known. In nominal health when sampled, donors likely had unrecorded immune exposures nonetheless. The data were obtained in a study of cytomegalovirus exposure and HLA in healthy donors. General study results and limits: Because they were indistinguishable, some V segments, including TRBV6-2 and TRBV6-3, were excluded.

Germline CDR1 and CDR2: SGHNT and YENEEA. The junction had 15 bases not matched to a gene; V was cut back by 7 bases and J by 5 bases. The CDR3 consists of 18 residues. The PCR used 60 Vbeta and 13 Jbeta primers. Clones were read by immunoSEQ multiplex PCR, and TCRdb kept only the in-frame ones, dropping some. The sample carries about 190,000 clones, more than 70% recorded once. The TCR originated in a woman aged 40-49 years in good health and CMV-seronegative. The gene calls are TRBV11-3 and TRBJ2-1; 12 bases match TRBD2. Source material: PBMCs. Here the CDR3 reads CASNLQGRLAGEDNEQFF. DNA for the CDR3: TGTGCCAGCAATCTACAGGGTAGACTAGCGGGAGAGGACAATGAGCAGTTCTTC.